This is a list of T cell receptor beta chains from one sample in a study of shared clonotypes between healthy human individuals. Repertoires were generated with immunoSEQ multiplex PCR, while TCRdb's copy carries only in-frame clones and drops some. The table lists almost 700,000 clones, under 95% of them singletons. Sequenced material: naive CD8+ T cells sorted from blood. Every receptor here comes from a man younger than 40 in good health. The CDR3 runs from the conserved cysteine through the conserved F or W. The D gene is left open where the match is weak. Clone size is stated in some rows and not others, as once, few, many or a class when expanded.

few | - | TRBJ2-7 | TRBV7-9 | TGTGCCAGCAGCCGGACAGTTGAGCAGTACTTC | CASSRTVEQYF
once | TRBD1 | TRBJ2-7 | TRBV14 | TGTGCCAGCAGCCAAGAGATGGTGGGACAGGGCGGTTACGAGCAGTACTTC | CASSQEMVGQGGYEQYF
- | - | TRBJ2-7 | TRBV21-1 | TGTGCCAGCAGCACCAAGGGACGGAAAGGGACTAGCGGGGTAACCTACGAGCAGTACTTC | CASSTKGRKGTSGVTYEQYF
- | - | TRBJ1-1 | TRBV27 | TGTGCCACCCAGGATGGGGGACCGAACACTGAAGCTTTCTTT | CATQDGGPNTEAFF
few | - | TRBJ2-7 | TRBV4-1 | TGCGCCAGCAGCCAATCGGCAGGGGGGCGAGCCTACGAGCAGTACTTC | CASSQSAGGRAYEQYF
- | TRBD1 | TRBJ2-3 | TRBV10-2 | TGCGCCAGCAGTGAGTCACTCCGGGACAGGGAAACAGATACGCAGTATTTT | CASSESLRDRETDTQYF
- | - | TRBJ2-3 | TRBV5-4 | TGTGCCAGCAGCTCTGATCTTGGGGGGATAAGCACAGATACGCAGTATTTT | CASSSDLGGISTDTQYF
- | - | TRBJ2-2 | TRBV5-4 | TGTGCCAGCAGCCCCGCGGGGGCGGGGGTAACCGGGGAGCTGTTTTTT | CASSPAGAGVTGELFF
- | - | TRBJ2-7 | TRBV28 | TGTGCCAGCAGTTTAGGGTGGGGGAGTATCAAATACGAGCAGTACTTC | CASSLGWGSIKYEQYF
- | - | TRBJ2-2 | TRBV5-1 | TGCGCCAGCAGCTTGGAGACCCTCGTTCCCGGGGAGCTGTTTTTT | CASSLETLVPGELFF
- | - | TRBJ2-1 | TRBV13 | TGTGCCAGCAGCTTAGGCATCTACAATGAGCAGTTCTTC | CASSLGIYNEQFF
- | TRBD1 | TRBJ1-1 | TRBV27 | TGTGCCAGCAGTCCGAAGACAGGGGTCTACGCTGAAGCTTTCTTT | CASSPKTGVYAEAFF
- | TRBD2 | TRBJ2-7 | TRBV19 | TGTGCCAGTCGGATTAGCGGGAGCTCCTACGAGCAGTACTTC | CASRISGSSYEQYF
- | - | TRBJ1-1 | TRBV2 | TGTGCCAGCAGTGATTCAGGTTACACTGAAGCTTTCTTT | CASSDSGYTEAFF
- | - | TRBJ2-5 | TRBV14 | TGTGCCAGCAGCCAAGCGAGGGGGCAAGAGACCCAGTACTTC | CASSQARGQETQYF
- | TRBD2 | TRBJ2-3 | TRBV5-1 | TGCGCCAGCAGCTTGGAGCTAGCGGGAGGGGAAGATACGCAGTATTTT | CASSLELAGGEDTQYF
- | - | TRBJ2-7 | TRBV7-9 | TGTGCCAGCAGCTTAGTAGGGGTCCACGAGCAGTACTTC | CASSLVGVHEQYF
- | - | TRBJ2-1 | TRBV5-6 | TGTGCCAGCACGAGTGACTCTCACAATGAGCAGTTCTTC | CASTSDSHNEQFF
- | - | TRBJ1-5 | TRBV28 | TGTGCCAGCAGTTTCTACCTTAATCAGCCCCAGCATTTT | CASSFYLNQPQHF
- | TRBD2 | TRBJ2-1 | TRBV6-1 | TGTGCCAGCAGTTCGGGACTAGCGGCTTACAATGAGCAGTTCTTC | CASSSGLAAYNEQFF
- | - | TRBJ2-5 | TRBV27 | TGTGCCAGCAGTTTACAGGGGCTGGGGGAGACCCAGTACTTC | CASSLQGLGETQYF
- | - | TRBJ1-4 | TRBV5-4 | TGTGCCAGCAGGGGAGCCTCAACTAATGAAAAACTGTTTTTT | CASRGASTNEKLFF
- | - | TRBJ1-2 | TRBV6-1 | TGTGCCAGCGCGGGATGGTTCCCAGTGGACTATGGCTACACCTTC | CASAGWFPVDYGYTF
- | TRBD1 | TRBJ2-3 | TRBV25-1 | TGTGCCAGCAGTGAACGCGACAGGGGGACAGATACGCAGTATTTT | CASSERDRGTDTQYF
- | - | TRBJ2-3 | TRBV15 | TGTGCCACCAGCAAAGTTAGGACAGATACGCAGTATTTT | CATSKVRTDTQYF